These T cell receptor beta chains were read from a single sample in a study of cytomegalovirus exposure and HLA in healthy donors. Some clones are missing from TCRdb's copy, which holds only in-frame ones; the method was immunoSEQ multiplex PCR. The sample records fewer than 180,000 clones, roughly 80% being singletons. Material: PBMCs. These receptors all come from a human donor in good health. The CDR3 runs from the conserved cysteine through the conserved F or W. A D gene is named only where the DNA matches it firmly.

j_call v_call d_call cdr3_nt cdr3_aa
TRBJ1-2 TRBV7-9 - TGTGCCAGCAGCTCGAGTTGGGGCAGCGGGGGCTACACCTTC CASSSSWGSGGYTF
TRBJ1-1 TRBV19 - TGTGCCAGTAGTACTCACGGGGTGTTCGGCACTGAAGCTTTCTTT CASSTHGVFGTEAFF
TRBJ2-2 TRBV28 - TGTGCCAGCAGTTTATCCGTTCCCGGGGAGCTGTTTTTT CASSLSVPGELFF
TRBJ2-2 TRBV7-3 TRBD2 TGTGCCAGCAGCCTGACTAGCGGGTCGACCGGGGAGCTGTTTTTT CASSLTSGSTGELFF
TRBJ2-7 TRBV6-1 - TGTGCCAGCAGTGGTCTGGGGGCGCTGGGCGAGCAGTACTTC CASSGLGALGEQYF
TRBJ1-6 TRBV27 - TGTGCCAGCAGTTTATCGGGGGCGCGGTCACCCCTCCACTTT CASSLSGARSPLHF
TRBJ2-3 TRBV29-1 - TGCAGCGTTCAGGAAGTAGTGGCAGATACGCAGTATTTT CSVQEVVADTQYF
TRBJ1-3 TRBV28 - TGTGCCAGCAGTGCCCCGGTCTCAGGAAACACCATATATTTT CASSAPVSGNTIYF
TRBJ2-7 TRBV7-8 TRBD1 TGTGCCAGCAGCTTCACCGGGACAGGCTCCTACGAGCAGTACTTC CASSFTGTGSYEQYF
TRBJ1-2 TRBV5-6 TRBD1 TGTGCCAGCAGCTGGGACAGAAGTAATGGCTACACCTTC CASSWDRSNGYTF